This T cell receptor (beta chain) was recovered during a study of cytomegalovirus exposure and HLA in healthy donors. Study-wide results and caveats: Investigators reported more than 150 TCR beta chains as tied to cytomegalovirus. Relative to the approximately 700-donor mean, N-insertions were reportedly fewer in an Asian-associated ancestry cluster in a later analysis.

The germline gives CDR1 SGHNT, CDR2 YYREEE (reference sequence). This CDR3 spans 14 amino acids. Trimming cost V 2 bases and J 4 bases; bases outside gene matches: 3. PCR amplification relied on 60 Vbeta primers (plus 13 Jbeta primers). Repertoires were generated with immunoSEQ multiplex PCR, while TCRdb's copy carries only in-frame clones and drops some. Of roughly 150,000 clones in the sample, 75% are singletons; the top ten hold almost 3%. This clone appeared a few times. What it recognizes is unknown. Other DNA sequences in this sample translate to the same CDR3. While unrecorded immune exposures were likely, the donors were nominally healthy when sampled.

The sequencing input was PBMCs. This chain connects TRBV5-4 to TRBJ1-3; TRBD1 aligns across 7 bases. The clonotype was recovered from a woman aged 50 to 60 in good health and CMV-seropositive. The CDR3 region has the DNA TGTGCCAGCAGCTTACAGGGGACGGGAAACACCATATATTTT. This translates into CASSLQGTGNTIYF. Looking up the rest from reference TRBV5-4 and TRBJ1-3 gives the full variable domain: ETGVTQSPTHLIKTRGQQVTLRCSSQSGHNTVSWYQQALGQGPQFIFQYYREEENGRGNFPPRFSGLQFPNYSSELNVNALELDDSALYLCASSLQGTGNTIYFGEGSWLTVV.